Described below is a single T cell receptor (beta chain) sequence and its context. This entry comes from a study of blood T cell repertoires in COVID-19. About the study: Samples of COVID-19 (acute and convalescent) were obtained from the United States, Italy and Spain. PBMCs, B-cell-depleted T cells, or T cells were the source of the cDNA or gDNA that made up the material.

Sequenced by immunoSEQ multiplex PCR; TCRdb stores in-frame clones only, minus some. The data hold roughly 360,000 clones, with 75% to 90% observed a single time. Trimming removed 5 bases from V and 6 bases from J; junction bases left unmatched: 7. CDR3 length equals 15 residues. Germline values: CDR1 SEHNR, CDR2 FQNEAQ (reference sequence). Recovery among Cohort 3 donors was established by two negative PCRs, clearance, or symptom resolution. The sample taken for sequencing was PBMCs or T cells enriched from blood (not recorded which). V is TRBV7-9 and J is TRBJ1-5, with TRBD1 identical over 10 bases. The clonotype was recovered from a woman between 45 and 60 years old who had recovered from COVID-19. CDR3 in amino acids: CASSGQGDGSQPQHF. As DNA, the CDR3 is TGTGCCAGCAGCGGACAGGGGGACGGGTCTCAGCCCCAGCATTTT.